This record covers a single T cell receptor beta chain. What it binds is not known. The sample originates from a study of T cell responses to AZD1222 COVID-19 vaccine. The study, taken as a whole, reports: Reportedly, close to half of spike-specific TCRs are directed against unmutated variant regions. There were repertoire samples only from the period after the peak T cell response.

The CDR3 contains 15 residues. Per the germline V gene, CDR1 is KGHSH and CDR2 is LQKENI. The V end was cut by 1 base, the J end by 1 base, with 10 bases between. Sequencing used immunoSEQ multiplex PCR; TCRdb keeps in-frame clones, though not all of them. The sample includes about 140,000 clones, roughly 90% of them seen just once. The chain employs TRBV18 and TRBJ1-1, with no clear D. The sequencing used peripheral blood, collected on day 0 of AZD1222 vaccination. The TCR comes from an adult in good health. CDR3 coding DNA: TGTGCCAGCTCACCACTCCCGGGCGCGAACACTGAAGCTTTCTTT. Translation: CASSPLPGANTEAFF.